This TCR beta chain stems from a study of shared clonotypes between healthy human individuals. Produced via immunoSEQ multiplex PCR; TCRdb's table is partial and in-frame only. The sample shows 2 million to 3 million clones, approximately 93% of them seen only once. Specimen: naive CD4+ T cells from PBMCs. Stated subset: CD45RA+ positively selected. The clonotype originates from a man younger than 30 in good health. Some clones in this sample may be carry-over from other donors' samples.

The CDR3 sequence is CASSRGYEQYF. CDR3 nucleotide sequence: TGCGCCAGCAGCCGGGGCTACGAGCAGTACTTC. The chain is built from TRBV10-1 and TRBJ2-7; the D gene is possibly TRBD2 (5 bases). The CDR3 has 11 amino acids. From germline, CDR1 is WNHNN and CDR2 SYGVQD (reference sequence). V lost 6 bases, J lost 3 bases, and 6 bases lay in between.